This TCR beta chain was recovered during a study of T cell responses to AZD1222 COVID-19 vaccine. Across the study: Second-dose intervals near 4 or 12 weeks were combined. Findings and caveats of the study: Repertoires were collected only later (after the peak T cell response had occurred). The donors showed a predominance of white British ancestry and of females, with possible underestimation of clonal diversity. Among spike-specific TCRs, nearly half reportedly target unmutated variant regions.

Regarding this clone: Antigen specificity is unknown.

Profiled with immunoSEQ multiplex PCR; TCRdb holds only in-frame clones, not every one. Of about 140,000 clones listed, more than 80% are singletons. This receptor was taken from an adult in good health. The sequencing used peripheral blood, collected on day 0 of AZD1222 vaccination.

CDR3 region: CASSQDRIRASGLYNEQFF. CDR3 coding DNA: TGTGCCAGCAGCCAAGATCGTATTAGGGCTAGCGGGCTTTACAATGAGCAGTTCTTC. The gene calls are TRBV4-2 and TRBJ2-1; TRBD2 matches 8 bases. V dropped 0 bases and J dropped 4; count of bases not matched to a gene: 14. Germline CDR1 is LGHNA and CDR2 is YNFKEQ. The CDR3 runs to 19 residues.